This T cell receptor (beta chain) is from a study of cytomegalovirus exposure and HLA in healthy donors. The study's findings and limits: In a later analysis, productive TCRs from donors in an Asian-associated ancestry cluster reportedly carried fewer N-insertions than the cohort mean. A list of approximately 150 TCR beta chains associated with cytomegalovirus was given. The authors assumed roughly uniform sequencing depth across donors for presence/absence analyses.

The PCR employed 60 Vbeta primers together with 13 Jbeta primers. Original methodology: Later, tens of millions of unique TCR beta chains were counted in an analysis, and approximately 9.9 million of them were shared. The method was immunoSEQ multiplex PCR; TCRdb's version includes in-frame clones alone and lacks a portion of them. V, J and clone size reflect that table, while D and trimming were determined from the DNA. The data contain some 150,000 clones, 70% to 80% of them singletons. Details on this clone: Its specificity is not known.

CDR1 LGHNA and CDR2 YSLEER come from the germline V gene. Trimming took off 3 bases at V and 7 bases at J, with 6 bases between the two ends. This CDR3 has 12 amino acids. The specimen was PBMCs. This sequence joins TRBV4-3 and TRBJ2-2; TRBD1 might be the D (5 bases). This TCR came from a male donor in good health and CMV-seronegative. Here the CDR3 DNA reads TGCGCCAGCAGCCACAGGGACGGGGAGCTGTTTTTT. Its translation is CASSHRDGELFF.